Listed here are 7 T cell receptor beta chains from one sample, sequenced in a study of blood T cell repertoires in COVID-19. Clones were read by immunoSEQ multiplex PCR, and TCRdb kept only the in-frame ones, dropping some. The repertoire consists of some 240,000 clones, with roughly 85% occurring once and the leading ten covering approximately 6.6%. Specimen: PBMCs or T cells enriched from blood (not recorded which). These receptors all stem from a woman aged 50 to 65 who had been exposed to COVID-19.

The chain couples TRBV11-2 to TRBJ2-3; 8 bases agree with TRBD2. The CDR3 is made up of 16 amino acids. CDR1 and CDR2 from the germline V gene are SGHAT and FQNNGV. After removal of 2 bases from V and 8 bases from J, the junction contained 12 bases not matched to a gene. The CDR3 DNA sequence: TGTGCCAGCAGCTTAACCCCTGGGACTAGTCAGGGTACGCAGTATTTT. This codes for CASSLTPGTSQGTQYF.

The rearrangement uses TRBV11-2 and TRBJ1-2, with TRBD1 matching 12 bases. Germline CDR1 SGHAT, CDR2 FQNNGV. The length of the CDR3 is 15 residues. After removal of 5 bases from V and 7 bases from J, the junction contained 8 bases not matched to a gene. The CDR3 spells CASSPWDRGRGGYTF. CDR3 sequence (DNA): TGTGCCAGCAGCCCGTGGGACAGGGGGCGAGGTGGCTACACCTTC. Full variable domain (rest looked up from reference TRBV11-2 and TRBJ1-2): EAGVAQSPRYKIIEKRQSVAFWCNPISGHATLYWYQQILGQGPKLLIQFQNNGVVDDSQLPKDRFSAERLKGVDSTLKIQPAKLEDSAVYLCASSPWDRGRGGYTFGSGTRLTVV.

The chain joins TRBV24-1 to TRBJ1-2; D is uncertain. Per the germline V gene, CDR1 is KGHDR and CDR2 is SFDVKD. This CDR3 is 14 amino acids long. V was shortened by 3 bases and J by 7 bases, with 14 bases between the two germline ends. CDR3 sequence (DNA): TGTGCCACCAGTGATACAACAGCTCCGGCTGGCTACACCTTC. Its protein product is CATSDTTAPAGYTF.

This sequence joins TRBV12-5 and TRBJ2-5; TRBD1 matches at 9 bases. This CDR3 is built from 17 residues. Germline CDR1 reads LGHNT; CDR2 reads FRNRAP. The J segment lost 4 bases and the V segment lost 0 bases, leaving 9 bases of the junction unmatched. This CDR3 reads CASGLVLGDRVIETQYF. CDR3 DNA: TGTGCTAGTGGTTTGGTATTAGGGGACAGGGTAATAGAGACCCAGTACTTC. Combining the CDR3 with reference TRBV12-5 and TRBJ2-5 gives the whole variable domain DARVTQTPRHKVTEMGQEVTMRCQPILGHNTVFWYRQTMMQGLELLAYFRNRAPLDDSGMPKDRFSAEMPDATLATLKIQPSEPRDSAVYFCASGLVLGDRVIETQYFGPGTRLLVL.

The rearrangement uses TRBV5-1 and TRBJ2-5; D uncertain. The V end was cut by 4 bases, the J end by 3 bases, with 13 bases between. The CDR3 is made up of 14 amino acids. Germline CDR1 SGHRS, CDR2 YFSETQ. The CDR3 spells CASSPLSRKETQYF. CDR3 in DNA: TGCGCCAGCAGCCCATTATCTAGGAAAGAGACCCAGTACTTC.

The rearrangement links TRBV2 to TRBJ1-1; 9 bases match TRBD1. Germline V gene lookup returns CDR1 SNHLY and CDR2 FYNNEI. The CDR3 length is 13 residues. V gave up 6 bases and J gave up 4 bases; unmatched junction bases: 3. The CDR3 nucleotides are TGTGCCAGCAGGGCGACAGGGGGCACTGAAGCTTTCTTT. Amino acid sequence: CASRATGGTEAFF. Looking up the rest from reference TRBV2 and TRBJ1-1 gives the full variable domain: EPEVTQTPSHQVTQMGQEVILRCVPISNHLYFYWYRQILGQKVEFLVSFYNNEISEKSEIFDDQFSVERPDGSNFTLKIRSTKLEDSAMYFCASRATGGTEAFFGQGTRLTVV.

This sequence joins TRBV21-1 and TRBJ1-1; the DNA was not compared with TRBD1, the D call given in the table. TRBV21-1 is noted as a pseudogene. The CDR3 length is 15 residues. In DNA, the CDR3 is TGTGCCAGCAGCAAAGCCGGCACAGTGAACACTGAAGCTTTCTTT. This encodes CASSKAGTVNTEAFF.